These 17 T cell receptor beta chains share one sample of origin, sequenced in a study of T cell repertoires in cytomegalovirus infection. TCRdb re-called the reads with MiXCR, one entry per CDR3 protein. The sample carries 650,000 to 850,000 distinct CDR3 sequences, around 29% recorded once. Their antigens remain unidentified. The sample was cultured CD8+ T cells from PBMCs, taken from culture after CMV antigen stimulation. The source of these receptors is a human donor in good health (CMV status not recorded). Some clones in this sample may be carry-over from other donors' samples.

This clonotype was seen a handful of times. The CDR3 DNA reads TGCAGTGCTAGAGATCCTAGCGGGAGTTACAATGAGCAGTTCTTC. Residues: CSARDPSGSYNEQFF. The chain couples TRBV20-1 to TRBJ2-1; 10 bases are shared with TRBD2. The CDR3 totals 15 residues. Trimming removed 0 bases from V and 4 bases from J; junction bases left unmatched: 3. Germline V gene lookup returns CDR1 DFQATT and CDR2 SNEGSKA (reference sequence).

This chain connects TRBV7-8 to TRBJ2-1; a possible D gene is TRBD1 (5 bases). CDR1 and CDR2 (germline): SGHVS, FQNEAQ. V was clipped by 0 bases and J by 4 bases, with 10 bases between them. The CDR3 is 15 amino acids. CDR3 sequence: CASSLAREGYNEQFF. CDR3 DNA sequence: TGTGCCAGCAGCTTAGCCAGGGAAGGATACAATGAGCAGTTCTTC.

This clonotype was recorded at least ten times. CDR3 nucleotides: TGTGCCAGCAGCTTACCCCGGACGGGGTTCACCGGGGAGCTGTTTTTT. Protein product: CASSLPRTGFTGELFF. The chain recombines TRBV7-2 with TRBJ2-2; possibly TRBD2 for D (5 bases). V lost 2 bases to trimming and J lost 4 bases, with 14 bases between them. This CDR3 comprises 16 residues. Germline V gene sequence: CDR1 SGHTA, CDR2 FQGNSA.

The chain is built from TRBV29-1 and TRBJ2-5, with D possibly TRBD2 on 5 matching bases. Trimming pared 3 bases from V and 0 bases from J, leaving 11 bases between. The CDR3 contains 14 residues. CDR1 SQVTM and CDR2 ANQGSEA come from the germline V gene. In DNA, the CDR3 is TGCAGCGTTGATTGGGAGACGGACCAAGAGACCCAGTACTTC. Translating gives CSVDWETDQETQYF.

The chain joins TRBV7-9 to TRBJ2-7; D might be TRBD2 (5 bases). V dropped 5 bases and J dropped 0 bases, with 23 bases sitting between them. The CDR3 covers 18 residues. The germline gives CDR1 SEHNR, CDR2 FQNEAQ (reference sequence). The CDR3: CASSLGEKRGKNSYEQYF. The CDR3 nucleotides read TGTGCCAGCAGCCTAGGAGAAAAACGGGGAAAGAACTCCTACGAGCAGTACTTC.

This clonotype was counted between two and nine times. The CDR3 region has the DNA TGCAGCGTTGAACGAAGGGAGGGCTACACCTTC. Residues: CSVERREGYTF. The chain recombines TRBV29-1 with TRBJ1-2, with unresolved D. The CDR3 consists of 11 residues. Germline CDR1 and CDR2: SQVTM and ANQGSEA. V lost 2 bases and J lost 8, with 9 bases in between.

The chain recombines TRBV27 with TRBJ1-4; the D is unclear. The CDR3 length is 14 residues. V lost 3 bases to trimming and J lost 8 bases, with 13 bases between them. Germline assignment: CDR1 MNHEY and CDR2 SMNVEV (reference sequence). CDR3 bases: TGTGCCAGCAGTTTCCTCCCCCTTCGGGAAAAACTGTTTTTT. It specifies CASSFLPLREKLFF.

The gene calls are TRBV3-1 and TRBJ2-2; 8 bases are shared with TRBD2. The junction had 23 bases not matched to a gene; V was cut back by 3 bases and J by 8 bases. The germline V gene has CDR1 LGHDT and CDR2 YNNKEL (reference sequence). The CDR3 is 20 residues long. CDR3 DNA: TGTGCCAGCAGCCACTTCCTCCACCTCCAGCGGGGGCCCCTAAGGGGGGAGCTGTTTTTT. Amino acid sequence: CASSHFLHLQRGPLRGELFF.

The chain joins TRBV6-2 or TRBV6-3 to TRBJ2-5, with TRBD1 as a possible D gene (5 bases). CDR1 MNHEY and CDR2 SVGEGT come from the germline V gene. Between the trimmed V and J ends, which lost 5 bases and 4 bases, there was a span of 14 bases. CDR3 length equals 14 residues. The CDR3 spells CASSTVDRPETQYF. CDR3 nucleotide sequence: TGTGCCAGCAGTACCGTCGACAGACCAGAGACCCAGTACTTC.

In this sample, this clonotype turned up many times. The rearrangement uses TRBV7-8 and TRBJ2-3, with TRBD2 identical over 8 bases. CDR1 is SGHVS and CDR2 is FQNEAQ in the germline V gene. This CDR3 comprises 18 residues. Trimming at V came to 2 bases and at J to 2 bases, leaving 12 bases not matched to a gene. The CDR3 region is CASSLPGGSGGLTDTQYF. The DNA for the CDR3 is TGTGCCAGCAGCTTACCGGGGGGCAGCGGGGGCCTCACAGATACGCAGTATTTT.

In this sample, this clonotype turned up a few times. The chain carries TRBV27 and TRBJ2-1; 7 bases agree with TRBD1. The CDR3 length is 14 residues. The V gene end was trimmed by 4 bases and the J gene end by 4 bases; junction bases not matched to a gene: 4. Germline V gene data show CDR1 as MNHEY and CDR2 as SMNVEV (reference sequence). Here the CDR3 reads CASSSRGLYNEQFF. In nucleotides, the CDR3 is TGTGCCAGCAGTTCCAGGGGGTTATACAATGAGCAGTTCTTC.

The chain has TRBV2 and TRBJ2-1; TRBD2 might be the D (5 bases). The V gene lost 7 bases and the J gene lost 10 bases, with 11 bases spanning the gap. This CDR3 comprises 11 residues. The germline V gene has CDR1 SNHLY and CDR2 FYNNEI. CDR3 sequence (DNA): TGTGCCAGCACCAACGAGGGAGAGCAGTTCTTC. This gives the protein CASTNEGEQFF.

V and J are TRBV27 and TRBJ1-3; D is unclear. Trimming shortened V by 5 bases and J by 0 bases, and 11 bases separated the two germline ends. Germline V gene data show CDR1 as MNHEY and CDR2 as SMNVEV (reference sequence). This CDR3 region has 15 residues. In nucleotides, the CDR3 is TGTGCCAGCAGTACCTTTGGGAGCTCTGGAAACACCATATATTTT. Protein product: CASSTFGSSGNTIYF.

The gene calls are TRBV7-8 and TRBJ1-5, with D maybe TRBD1 (5 bases). Trimming shortened V by 4 bases and J by 4 bases, and 17 bases separated the two germline ends. The CDR3 sequence is 16 residues long. The germline CDR1 and CDR2 sequences are SGHVS and FQNEAQ. The CDR3 region has the DNA TGTGCCAGCAGCTGGGATAATGACGGGACTAATCAGCCCCAGCATTTT. Protein product: CASSWDNDGTNQPQHF.

The chain uses TRBV9 and TRBJ2-1, with 13 bases matching TRBD2. The germline V gene encodes CDR1 SGDLS and CDR2 YYNGEE. This CDR3 has 16 residues. The ends lost 4 bases at V and 10 bases at J; junction bases unmatched: 11. CDR3 protein: CASSISRTSGGGEQFF. In DNA, the CDR3 is TGTGCCAGCAGCATATCCCGGACTAGCGGGGGAGGGGAGCAGTTCTTC.

This clonotype appeared a few times. The chain links TRBV6-5 to TRBJ1-6; D call uncertain. The CDR3 totals 16 residues. Germline V CDR1 and CDR2: MNHEY, SVGAGI. V was cut by 5 bases and J by 8 bases, with 19 bases left in between. The CDR3 sequence: CASSPVGPQPDSPLHF. The DNA of the CDR3 is TGTGCCAGCAGTCCTGTCGGACCTCAACCGGATTCACCCCTCCACTTT.

This chain links TRBV27 with TRBJ1-2, with unresolved D. The CDR3 loop spans 15 amino acids. Germline V gene data show CDR1 as MNHEY and CDR2 as SMNVEV (reference sequence). Deletions cut 1 base from V and 0 bases from J, with 9 bases between. The CDR3 here is CASSLWATPNYGYTF. The CDR3 DNA reads TGTGCCAGCAGTTTATGGGCAACCCCTAACTATGGCTACACCTTC.